The T cell receptor (beta chain) under discussion was sequenced for a study of T-cell reconstitution after alpha-beta-depleted transplantation in children. Study observations and caveats: Surviving recipient cells, namely T cells and thymic progenitors, were the source of high day-60 TCRbeta diversity in some patients.

V was shortened by 5 bases and J by 10 bases, with 12 bases between the two germline ends. Germline assignment: CDR1 MNHEY and CDR2 SVGEGT. This CDR3 region has 12 residues. This clonotype has just a few counts. The antigen is unknown. The library targeted TCRbeta and was prepared with unique molecular identifiers. TCRdb ran MiXCR on the PCR reads and lists one entry per CDR3 protein. The sample carries 500,000 to 650,000 distinct CDR3 sequences, about an eighth recorded once. Here the sequenced sample was PBMCs, mostly from graft donor cells, taken 360 days after TCRalphabeta/CD19-depleted stem cell transplant. The source of this sequence is a male patient aged 10 to 17 who had a stem cell transplant for acute myeloid leukemia, so the T cells may come from the graft donor. This chain uses TRBV6-2 or TRBV6-3 with TRBJ2-1, with D uncertain. In DNA form, the CDR3 reads TGTGCCAGCAGTCACCGGTGGGGAGAGCAGTTCTTC. This codes for CASSHRWGEQFF.